This is a list of T cell receptor beta chains from one sample in a study of Ad26.COV2.S vaccination and SARS-CoV-2 variants. Data came from immunoSEQ multiplex PCR; TCRdb stores just in-frame clones and leaves some out. The sample lists about 680,000 clones, around 92% seen once, with approximately 1.5% in the top ten. The sequenced sample was peripheral blood, obtained in a trial of Ad26.COV2.S vaccine versus placebo. The source is a person between 18 and 60 years old who received the Ad26.COV2.S COVID-19 vaccine or a placebo. Both conserved end residues are part of each CDR3. The D gene is left open where the match is weak. Size values are once, few and many counts, or a class for expanded clones, and some rows have none.

TRBV6-1	TRBJ2-1	NA	TRBD1	TGTGCCAGCAGTGAAGACTACAGGGGGCAGTTCTTC	CASSEDYRGQFF
TRBV15	TRBJ2-7	NA	NA	TGTGCCACCAGCAGAGTGACAGGTCCCTACGAGCAGTACTTC	CATSRVTGPYEQYF
TRBV5-1	TRBJ1-2	NA	NA	TGCGCCAGCAGCTTGGCCTCTAACTATGGCTACACCTTC	CASSLASNYGYTF
TRBV11-2	TRBJ2-7	NA	NA	TGTGCCAGCAGCCCCCCCGGGGGCAGCTACGAGCAGTACTTC	CASSPPGGSYEQYF
TRBV4-3	TRBJ1-2	NA	TRBD1	TGCGCCAGCAGCCAATCCGGGACAGGGAGCCCTTTGACCTTC	CASSQSGTGSPLTF
TRBV6-4	TRBJ2-3	many	TRBD2	TGTGCCAGCAGTGACTCGGCTAGCGGGGGCACAGATACGCAGTATTTT	CASSDSASGGTDTQYF
TRBV7-9	TRBJ2-3	NA	NA	TGTGCCAGCAGCACAAGGGACCATCGGGGAGATACGCAGTATTTT	CASSTRDHRGDTQYF
TRBV5-1	TRBJ2-3	NA	NA	TGCGCCAGCAGCAGGGCCCCCGCTCGCGGCAACACAGATACGCAGTATTTT	CASSRAPARGNTDTQYF
TRBV6-6	TRBJ1-6	few	NA	TGTGCCAGCAGTTACGGTCAGGGGAAGCTGTCACCCCTCCACTTT	CASSYGQGKLSPLHF
TRBV10-3	TRBJ1-2	NA	NA	TGTGCCATCAGTGAGTCCGGTTTTAACTATGGCTACACCTTC	CAISESGFNYGYTF
TRBV3-1/TRBV3-2	TRBJ1-5	NA	NA	TGTGCCAGCAGCCAACAGGGCAATCAGCCCCAGCATTTT	CASSQQGNQPQHF
TRBV6-5	TRBJ2-5	few	NA	TGTGCCAGCAGAATACAGACAGCTCAAGAGACCCAGTACTTC	CASRIQTAQETQYF
TRBV11-2	TRBJ2-1	NA	TRBD2	TGTGCCAGCAGCTTAGGTAGCGGGACTCTTGAGCAGTTCTTC	CASSLGSGTLEQFF
TRBV24-1	TRBJ2-1	once	TRBD1	TGTGCCACCGGGACAGGGCAGCCCTACAATGAGCAGTTCTTC	CATGTGQPYNEQFF
TRBV5-4	TRBJ2-5	NA	NA	TGTGCCAGCAGCTTAGTCCCAGGGGAGACCCAGTACTTC	CASSLVPGETQYF
TRBV9	TRBJ2-1	NA	NA	TGTGCCAGCAGCGTAGATGGGGGTTCCTACAATGAGCAGTTCTTC	CASSVDGGSYNEQFF
TRBV5-8	TRBJ1-5	NA	NA	TGTGCCAGCAGCACCAACCAGGGTCAGCCCCAGCATTTT	CASSTNQGQPQHF
TRBV7-9	TRBJ1-2	once	TRBD1	TGTGCCAGCAGCTCACAGGGGTATGGCTACACCTTC	CASSSQGYGYTF
TRBV5-4	TRBJ2-5	NA	NA	TGTGCCAGCAGCTTGTCGGCAGGGGTGGAGACCCAGTACTTC	CASSLSAGVETQYF
TRBV6-2/TRBV6-3	TRBJ2-5	NA	TRBD2	TGTGCCAGCAGCAATAAGACTAGCGAGAAACTTAATCAAGAGACCCAGTACTTC	CASSNKTSEKLNQETQYF
TRBV20-1	TRBJ2-7	NA	NA	TGCAGTGCTAGTAGGGGGAGTTACGAGCAGTACTTC	CSASRGSYEQYF
TRBV6-5	TRBJ2-5	NA	TRBD2	TGTGCCAGCAGCCCGGCGGGGGGCAGGCAAGAGACCCAGTACTTC	CASSPAGGRQETQYF
TRBV6-5	TRBJ1-2	NA	NA	TGTGCCAGCAGTTACAGTGGCGGTAACTATGGCTACACCTTC	CASSYSGGNYGYTF
TRBV5-1	TRBJ2-3	NA	NA	TGCGCCAGCAGCTTCGGTTCCACAGATACGCAGTATTTT	CASSFGSTDTQYF
TRBV5-4	TRBJ2-5	once	NA	TGTGCCAGCAGCTTGCGGGGAGGTAGTGAGACCCAGTACTTC	CASSLRGGSETQYF
TRBV5-4	TRBJ2-7	NA	NA	TGTGCCAGCAGCTTGGATGTAGGGGTAAAAACCTACGAGCAGTACTTC	CASSLDVGVKTYEQYF
TRBV6-5	TRBJ1-4	NA	TRBD1	TGTGCCAGCAGAGAGCTCGACAGGGCTAATGAAAAACTGTTTTTT	CASRELDRANEKLFF
TRBV3-1/TRBV3-2	TRBJ1-5	NA	NA	TGTGCCAGCAGCCAAGATCTAAGGGGGAAACAGCCCCAGCATTTT	CASSQDLRGKQPQHF
TRBV29-1	TRBJ2-3	NA	NA	TGCAGCGTTGGGGTAAGGGTAGGATTCACAGATACGCAGTATTTT	CSVGVRVGFTDTQYF